This entry lists 32 T cell receptor beta chains sequenced from one sample in a study of identical twins. TCRdb recomputed calls from the 5' RACE reads with MiXCR, one row per CDR3 protein. Here the sample spans around 570,000 distinct CDR3 sequences, around 9.6% being singletons. These data also formed part of another study, on yellow fever vaccine responses in identical twins.

Source material: PBMCs. The receptors stem from a woman between 18 and 30 years old in good health.

This clonotype showed up just a few times. J is TRBJ2-3 and V is TRBV7-2, with D perhaps TRBD2 (5 bases). Trimming left V 4 bases short and J 2 bases short, with 13 bases between. CDR3 size: 15 residues. Looked up from germline, CDR1 is SGHTA and CDR2 is FQGNSA. This CDR3 is CASSSSWEITDTQYF. Written as DNA, the CDR3 is TGTGCCAGCAGCTCTAGTTGGGAGATCACAGATACGCAGTATTTT.

This clonotype occurred a few times. The gene calls are TRBV7-2 and TRBJ2-7; 14 nucleotides agree with TRBD2. V gave up 5 bases and J gave up 2 bases; unmatched junction bases: 5. The CDR3 has 16 residues. Germline-derived CDR1 and CDR2 are SGHTA and FQGNSA. This CDR3 is CASSRGLAGGTYEQYF. In DNA form, the CDR3 reads TGTGCCAGCAGCCGAGGACTAGCGGGGGGAACCTACGAGCAGTACTTC. Full variable domain (rest looked up from reference TRBV7-2 and TRBJ2-7): GAGVSQSPSNKVTEKGKDVELRCDPISGHTALYWYRQSLGQGLEFLIYFQGNSAPDKSGLPSDRFSAERTGGSVSTLTIQRTQQEDSAVYLCASSRGLAGGTYEQYFGPGTRLTVT.

This sequence joins TRBV5-1 and TRBJ2-3, with TRBD2 matching 8 bases. Germline values: CDR1 SGHRS, CDR2 YFSETQ. The CDR3 spans 16 residues. Unmatched junction bases numbered 10, after V lost 3 bases and J lost 4 bases. CDR3 nucleotides: TGCGCCAGCAGCTGGGCCGGGACTAGGGGTTCAGATACGCAGTATTTT. Protein: CASSWAGTRGSDTQYF.

This clonotype was found many times. The J gene is TRBJ2-3, the V gene TRBV20-1; D assignment may be TRBD1 or TRBD2 (6 bases each). Germline CDR1 and CDR2: DFQATT and SNEGSKA (reference sequence). With 3 bases removed from V and 4 bases from J, the gap between germline ends came to 20 bases. This CDR3 has 16 residues. The CDR3 protein is CSASRGDSPWPDTQYF. In DNA form, the CDR3 reads TGCAGTGCTAGTAGGGGGGACTCTCCGTGGCCAGATACGCAGTATTTT.

At least ten counts were recorded for this clonotype. The V call is TRBV12-3 or TRBV12-4, the J call TRBJ1-2; D is unresolved. With 3 bases removed from V and 0 bases from J, the gap between germline ends came to 8 bases. The CDR3 is made up of 14 amino acids. CDR3 DNA: TGTGCCAGCAGTTTTTCGCAGTCTAACTATGGCTACACCTTC. Translating gives CASSFSQSNYGYTF.

This clonotype was seen many times. The chain carries TRBV7-9 and TRBJ2-3; 9 nucleotides match TRBD1. CDR1 and CDR2 (germline): SEHNR, FQNEAQ (reference sequence). V lost 7 bases to trimming and J lost 2 bases; unmatched junction nucleotides: 7. The CDR3 loop spans 15 amino acids. The CDR3 nucleotides are TGTGCCAGCACTCCGGGACAGGGTCACACAGATACGCAGTATTTT. Translation gives CASTPGQGHTDTQYF.

This clonotype was recorded many times. This chain links TRBV2 with TRBJ1-2, with TRBD1 as a possible D gene (6 bases). Between the trimmed V and J ends, which lost 8 bases and 2 bases, there was a span of 9 bases. The CDR3 is 12 residues long. The germline V gene encodes CDR1 SNHLY and CDR2 FYNNEI. This chain's CDR3 is CASRTENYGYTF. The CDR3 DNA reads as TGTGCCAGCCGGACAGAAAACTATGGCTACACCTTC.

This clonotype was counted ten times or more. The genes are TRBV10-3 and TRBJ2-1; 12 bases fit TRBD2. This CDR3 region has 15 residues. The V and J ends lost 6 bases and 6 bases, in that order; junction bases with no gene match: 6. Germline CDR1 reads ENHRY; CDR2 reads SYGVKD. The CDR3 loop is CAISQTSGSLNEQFF. The CDR3, as DNA: TGTGCCATCAGCCAGACTAGCGGGAGCCTCAATGAGCAGTTCTTC.

This clonotype was observed many times. The chain combines TRBV7-2 with TRBJ2-1, with D hard to call. The CDR3 spans 14 residues. Germline V lookup: CDR1 SGHTA, CDR2 FQGNSA. V shed 1 base and J shed 6 bases, with 10 bases lying between them. The CDR3 loop reads CASSLVRLGNEQFF. The DNA for the CDR3 is TGTGCCAGCAGCTTAGTACGTTTGGGCAATGAGCAGTTCTTC.

The genes are TRBV11-2 and TRBJ1-4, with TRBD1 matching over 10 bases. Germline V gene data show CDR1 as SGHAT and CDR2 as FQNNGV. The CDR3 has 16 amino acids. The V and J ends lost 5 bases and 3 bases, in that order; junction bases with no gene match: 6. CDR3 sequence: CASSLGQGRANEKLFF. Here the CDR3 DNA reads TGTGCCAGCAGCCTGGGACAGGGGAGGGCTAATGAAAAACTGTTTTTT.

The table lists this clonotype with many counts. This chain joins TRBV20-1 and TRBJ1-5, with D unclear. V lost 1 base and J 4 bases, leaving 11 bases between the germline ends. CDR1 DFQATT and CDR2 SNEGSKA come from the germline V gene (reference sequence). The CDR3 extends over 14 amino acids. For the CDR3, the DNA is TGCAGTGCTAGAGCCTTTAGGGAGAATCAGCCCCAGCATTTT. It specifies CSARAFRENQPQHF.

In its sample, this clonotype was seen many times. This chain connects TRBV20-1 to TRBJ2-7, with D perhaps TRBD1 (6 bases). The CDR3 consists of 12 residues. V was trimmed by 8 bases and J by 6 bases, leaving 17 bases between them. The germline CDR1 and CDR2 sequences are DFQATT and SNEGSKA (reference sequence). The CDR3 bases are TGCAGTCCCAGACAACAGGGTTCCGAGCAGTACTTC. Protein sequence: CSPRQQGSEQYF.

This clonotype came up a few times. The chain couples TRBV19 to TRBJ2-2; D gene uncertain. CDR3 length equals 15 residues. CDR1 is LNHDA, CDR2 SQIVND, per germline (reference sequence). Trimming took 7 bases from V and 1 from J, leaving 13 bases between them. CDR3 DNA: TGTGCCAGTACCCGAGTGAGGATGAACACCGGGGAGCTGTTTTTT. Protein: CASTRVRMNTGELFF.

Ten or more counts support this clonotype. The rearrangement uses TRBV25-1 and TRBJ2-5; D is ambiguous. CDR1 is MGHDK and CDR2 is SYGVNS in the germline V gene. V was trimmed by 3 bases and J by 7 bases, leaving 15 bases between them. The CDR3 totals 14 residues. CDR3 amino acids: CASSDPRSLPTQYF. The CDR3 nucleotides are TGTGCCAGCAGTGACCCTAGGTCCCTGCCGACCCAGTACTTC.

As regards this clonotype: One end of the junction varies from germline; a read error may be responsible. The V call is TRBV7-7, the J call TRBJ1-5; D remains unclear. The CDR3 runs 13 residues. Germline V gives CDR1 SSHAT, CDR2 FNYEAQ (reference sequence). The CDR3 loop is CASSLGANQPQHF. Here the CDR3 DNA reads TGTGCTAGCAGCTTAGGAGCGAATCAGCCCCAGCATTTT.

This chain uses TRBV7-9 with TRBJ1-4; unclear D gene. This CDR3 has 12 amino acids. V lost 8 bases, J lost 1 base, and 5 bases lay in between. Germline V gives CDR1 SEHNR, CDR2 FQNEAQ (reference sequence). In nucleotides, the CDR3 is TGTGCCAGCGACGGAACTAATGAAAAACTGTTTTTT. It is translated as CASDGTNEKLFF.

There are a few counts of this clonotype. The chain couples TRBV28 to TRBJ1-5; D is unresolved. Trimming took off 8 bases at V and 0 bases at J, with 11 bases between the two ends. The CDR3 extends over 14 amino acids. Germline V gene lookup returns CDR1 MDHEN and CDR2 SYDVKM. The CDR3 is CASLLDNSNQPQHF. CDR3 bases: TGTGCCAGCCTTCTCGACAATAGCAATCAGCCCCAGCATTTT.

This clonotype was seen only a few times. This chain links TRBV5-1 with TRBJ2-3; 8 bases match TRBD2. The CDR3 runs to 16 residues. Trimming cost V 4 bases and J 2 bases; bases outside gene matches: 9. Germline lookup yields CDR1 SGHRS and CDR2 YFSETQ. The CDR3 bases are TGCGCCAGCAGCGCCCCCACTAGCGGACTCACAGATACGCAGTATTTT. Its protein is CASSAPTSGLTDTQYF.

This clonotype was picked up many times. V and J are TRBV7-2 and TRBJ2-1; the D is unclear. This CDR3 comprises 13 residues. Trimming pared 1 base from V and 10 bases from J, leaving 11 bases between. The V gene's germline CDR1 is SGHTA and CDR2 FQGNSA. The chain's CDR3 is CASSLGVVGEQFF. In nucleotides, the CDR3 is TGTGCCAGCAGCTTAGGAGTGGTTGGGGAGCAGTTCTTC.

This clonotype was seen ten or more times. The rearrangement uses TRBV6-5 and TRBJ2-2; 10 bases map to TRBD2. Losses at the gene ends were 2 bases for V and 1 base for J; bases not matched to a gene: 1. The CDR3 extends over 16 amino acids. CDR1 and CDR2 (germline): MNHEY, SVGAGI. The CDR3 region is CASSYLAGENTGELFF. Here the CDR3 DNA reads TGTGCCAGCAGTTACCTAGCGGGGGAGAACACCGGGGAGCTGTTTTTT.

V gene TRBV27 combines with J gene TRBJ2-7, with 7 nucleotides matching TRBD2. This CDR3 spans 14 amino acids. Per germline, CDR1 MNHEY and CDR2 SMNVEV (reference sequence). The V segment lost 3 bases and the J segment 5 bases; nucleotides outside the gene matches: 7. The CDR3, as DNA: TGTGCCAGCAGTTTTGGCGGGACTAATAACGAGCAGTACTTC. As protein: CASSFGGTNNEQYF.

Ten or more counts support this clonotype. This sequence joins TRBV7-9 and TRBJ1-1; no clear D gene. From germline, CDR1 is SEHNR and CDR2 FQNEAQ (reference sequence). Trimming left V 3 bases short and J 8 bases short, with 13 bases between. This CDR3 is 13 amino acids long. The CDR3 DNA reads TGTGCCAGCAGCTTGATGGGTGCCGGGGAAGCTTTCTTT. Protein: CASSLMGAGEAFF.

The chain recombines TRBV2 with TRBJ2-1, with D unresolved. V lost 2 bases to trimming and J lost 3 bases, with 11 bases between them. The CDR3 totals 15 residues. CDR1 is SNHLY, CDR2 FYNNEI, per germline. This CDR3 is CASSESRLVYNEQFF. The CDR3 DNA follows: TGTGCCAGCAGTGAATCTCGGCTAGTCTACAATGAGCAGTTCTTC.

The chain uses TRBV6-1 and TRBJ2-7, with D possibly being TRBD2 (5 bases). V lost 6 bases and J lost 0, with 12 bases in between. The CDR3 totals 14 residues. The germline V gene has CDR1 MNHNS and CDR2 SASEGT. The CDR3 DNA is TGTGCCAGCAGGGACGATGGGAGCTCCTACGAGCAGTACTTC. Encoded protein: CASRDDGSSYEQYF.

This clonotype occurred a few times. This chain uses TRBV6-5 with TRBJ2-5, with a weak D call TRBD1 (7 bases). CDR3 size: 15 residues. V was shortened by 2 bases and J by 5 bases, with 15 bases between the two germline ends. Germline values: CDR1 MNHEY, CDR2 SVGAGI. CDR3 sequence (DNA): TGTGCCAGCAGTTACATTTCGACAGGGAGGGAGACCCAGTACTTC. Translated: CASSYISTGRETQYF.

The genes are TRBV12-3 or TRBV12-4 and TRBJ2-3, with TRBD1 matching over 10 bases. With 7 bases clipped from V and 4 bases from J, the junction kept 11 bases outside the gene matches. The CDR3 consists of 16 residues. CDR3 in DNA: TGTGCCAGCATGTCCGCGAGACAGGGGGCGGCAGATACGCAGTATTTT. It yields the protein CASMSARQGAADTQYF.

This clonotype was seen only a few times. The CDR3 sequence: CASSPRGRAGAHEQYF. The CDR3 coding sequence is TGTGCCAGCAGCCCAAGGGGTCGAGCGGGAGCCCACGAGCAGTACTTC. The chain has TRBV12-3 or TRBV12-4 and TRBJ2-7; 8 positions agree with TRBD2. This CDR3 region has 16 residues. Losses at the gene ends were 6 bases for V and 5 bases for J; bases not matched to a gene: 15.

The chain employs TRBV14 and TRBJ2-1; 9 bases are shared with TRBD1. The CDR3 has 15 amino acids. Losses at the gene ends were 6 bases for V and 4 bases for J; bases not matched to a gene: 7. The germline CDR1 and CDR2 sequences are SGHDN and FVKESK. For the CDR3, the DNA is TGTGCCAGCAGTCGGGACAGGGTCTTATACAATGAGCAGTTCTTC. Translated: CASSRDRVLYNEQFF.

This clonotype was counted a few times. The chain employs TRBV4-3 and TRBJ2-3; 8 bases are a match to TRBD2. V was pared by 0 bases and J by 3 bases, with 8 bases of the junction left unmatched. The CDR3 length is 17 residues. The germline V gene encodes CDR1 LGHNA and CDR2 YSLEER. The CDR3 bases are TGCGCCAGCAGCCAAGATTTAAATGGCGGGAGGACAGATACGCAGTATTTT. This translates into CASSQDLNGGRTDTQYF.

The chain links TRBV7-8 to TRBJ2-7, with D possibly matching TRBD2 (6 bases). Trimming left V 5 bases short and J 2 bases short, with 19 bases between. Germline V gene lookup returns CDR1 SGHVS and CDR2 FQNEAQ. The CDR3 is 16 amino acids. CDR3 nucleotides: TGTGCCAGCAGCCCGAAGTATAGCGGAGCTACCTACGAGCAGTACTTC. Encoded protein: CASSPKYSGATYEQYF.

The genes are TRBV29-1 and TRBJ2-7, with D perhaps TRBD1 or TRBD2 (6 bases each). Germline values: CDR1 SQVTM, CDR2 ANQGSEA. The length of the CDR3 is 13 residues. Trimming cost V 7 bases and J 4 bases, with 17 bases left between them. The chain's CDR3 is CSAAGGTKYEQYF. CDR3 bases: TGCAGCGCGGCAGGCGGGACAAAGTACGAGCAGTACTTC.

This clonotype showed up just a few times. This chain links TRBV5-1 with TRBJ2-1; D tentatively reads TRBD1 or TRBD2 (6 bases each). Germline CDR1 reads SGHRS; CDR2 reads YFSETQ. Trimming removed 0 bases from V and 0 bases from J, with 10 bases in between. The CDR3 has 16 amino acids. CDR3 residues: CASSLDGGRSYNEQFF. In DNA form, the CDR3 reads TGCGCCAGCAGCTTGGATGGGGGGCGCTCCTACAATGAGCAGTTCTTC.